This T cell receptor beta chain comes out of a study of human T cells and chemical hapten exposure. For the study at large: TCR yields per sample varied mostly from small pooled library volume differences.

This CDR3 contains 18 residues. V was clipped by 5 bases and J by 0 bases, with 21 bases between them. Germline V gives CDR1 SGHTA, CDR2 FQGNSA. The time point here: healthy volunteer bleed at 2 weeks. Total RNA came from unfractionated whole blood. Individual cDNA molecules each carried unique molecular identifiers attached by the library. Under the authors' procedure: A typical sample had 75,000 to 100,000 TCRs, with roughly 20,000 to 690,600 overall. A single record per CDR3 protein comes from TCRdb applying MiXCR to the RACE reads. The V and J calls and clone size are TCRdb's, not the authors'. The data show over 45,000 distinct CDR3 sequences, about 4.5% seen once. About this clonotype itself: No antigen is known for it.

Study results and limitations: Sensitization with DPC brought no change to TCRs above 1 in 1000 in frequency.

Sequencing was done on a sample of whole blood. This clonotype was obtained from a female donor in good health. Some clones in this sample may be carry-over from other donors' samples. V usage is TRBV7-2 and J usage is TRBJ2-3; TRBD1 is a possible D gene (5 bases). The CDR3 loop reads CASSLRKRQPLSTDTQYF. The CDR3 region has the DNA TGTGCCAGCAGCCTAAGGAAAAGACAGCCACTGAGCACAGATACGCAGTATTTT. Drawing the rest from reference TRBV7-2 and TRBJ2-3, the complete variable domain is GAGVSQSPSNKVTEKGKDVELRCDPISGHTALYWYRQSLGQGLEFLIYFQGNSAPDKSGLPSDRFSAERTGGSVSTLTIQRTQQEDSAVYLCASSLRKRQPLSTDTQYFGPGTRLTVL.